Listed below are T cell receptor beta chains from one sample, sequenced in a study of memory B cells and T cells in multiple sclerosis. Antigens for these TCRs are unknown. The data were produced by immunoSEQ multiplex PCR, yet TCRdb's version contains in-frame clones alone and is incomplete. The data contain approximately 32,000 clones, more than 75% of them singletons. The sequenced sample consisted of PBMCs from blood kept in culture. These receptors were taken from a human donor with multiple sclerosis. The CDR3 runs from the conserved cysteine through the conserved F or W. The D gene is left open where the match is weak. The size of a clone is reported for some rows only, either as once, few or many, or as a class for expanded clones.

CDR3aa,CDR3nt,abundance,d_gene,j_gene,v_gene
CASSLGGSQPQHF,TGCGCCAGCAGCTTGGGGGGGAGCCAGCCCCAGCATTTT,NA,NA,TRBJ1-5,TRBV5-1
CASSYGGQGDEQYF,TGTGCCAGCAGTTACGGGGGACAGGGAGACGAGCAGTACTTC,NA,TRBD1,TRBJ2-7,TRBV6-5
CASNKEFYGYTF,TGTGCCAGTAACAAAGAATTCTATGGCTACACCTTC,once,NA,TRBJ1-2,TRBV19
CASSSIRGRVEGYTF,TGTGCCAGCAGCTCAATACGTGGGCGAGTAGAGGGCTACACCTTC,NA,NA,TRBJ1-2,TRBV11-2
CASSLGDQGEQYF,TGTGCCAGCAGCTTGGGGGACCAGGGCGAGCAGTACTTC,NA,NA,TRBJ2-7,TRBV5-6
CASSLVGPGGSYEQYF,TGTGCCAGCAGCTTAGTCGGCCCTGGCGGCTCCTACGAGCAGTACTTC,NA,NA,TRBJ2-7,TRBV7-3
CASSTGLAGYNEQFF,TGTGCCAGCAGTACGGGACTAGCGGGATACAATGAGCAGTTCTTC,NA,TRBD2,TRBJ2-1,TRBV27
CASSLGRENTEAFF,TGTGCCAGCAGTTTGGGGCGAGAGAACACTGAAGCTTTCTTT,NA,NA,TRBJ1-1,TRBV28
CASLSGGTATDTQYF,TGTGCCAGCCTCTCGGGGGGGACCGCGACAGATACGCAGTATTTT,NA,TRBD2,TRBJ2-3,TRBV7-9
CASSLERYNYGYTF,TGTGCCAGCAGCTTGGAGAGATATAACTATGGCTACACCTTC,NA,NA,TRBJ1-2,TRBV5-4
CASNHLRLSSGNTIYF,TGCGCCAGCAACCACCTGAGGCTAAGCTCTGGAAACACCATATATTTT,NA,NA,TRBJ1-3,TRBV23-1
CASSLGISGANVLTF,TGTGCCAGCAGCTTAGGTATCTCTGGGGCCAACGTCCTGACTTTC,NA,NA,TRBJ2-6,TRBV11-2
CASSLSGYEQYF,TGCGCCAGCAGCTTATCGGGCTACGAGCAGTACTTC,NA,NA,TRBJ2-7,TRBV5-1
CASSCRTSGGAETQYF,TGTGCCAGCAGCTGTAGGACTAGCGGGGGGGCGGAGACCCAGTACTTC,NA,TRBD2,TRBJ2-5,TRBV7-3
CASIDRSGNTIYF,TGTGCCAGTATCGACCGATCTGGAAACACCATATATTTT,NA,NA,TRBJ1-3,TRBV6-1
CASSTGTGSIPLHF,TGTGCCAGCAGTACCGGGACAGGATCAATCCCCCTCCACTTT,NA,TRBD1,TRBJ1-6,TRBV6-6
CTSSQVPGGRTEAFF,TGCACCAGCAGCCAAGTCCCGGGGGGGAGGACTGAAGCTTTCTTT,NA,NA,TRBJ1-1,TRBV1
CASSGGDRVMYGYTF,TGTGCCAGCAGCGGTGGGGACAGGGTGATGTATGGCTACACCTTC,NA,TRBD1,TRBJ1-2,TRBV11-2
CASSTALSSYNEQFF,TGTGCCAGCAGTACTGCACTAAGCTCCTACAATGAGCAGTTCTTC,NA,NA,TRBJ2-1,TRBV6-5
CASSLEPLKETQYF,TGTGCCAGCAGCTTAGAGCCGCTAAAAGAGACCCAGTACTTC,NA,NA,TRBJ2-5,TRBV7-9
CASSPIGQHNEKLFF,TGTGCCAGCAGTCCCATTGGACAGCATAATGAAAAACTGTTTTTT,NA,NA,TRBJ1-4,TRBV27
CASSPAATEAFF,TGTGCCAGCTCACCAGCAGCCACTGAAGCTTTCTTT,NA,NA,TRBJ1-1,TRBV18
CASSPETAYNYGYTF,TGTGCCAGCTCACCGGAGACGGCTTATAACTATGGCTACACCTTC,NA,NA,TRBJ1-2,TRBV18
CASSLAPVGGANVLTF,TGTGCCAGCAGCCTTGCCCCTGTAGGTGGGGCCAACGTCCTGACTTTC,NA,NA,TRBJ2-6,TRBV5-6
CASSPPGVDYEQYF,TGTGCCAGCAGTCCACCTGGGGTGGACTACGAGCAGTACTTC,NA,NA,TRBJ2-7,TRBV6-1
CASSQVIKYEQYF,TGCGCCAGCAGCCAAGTGATAAAATACGAGCAGTACTTC,NA,NA,TRBJ2-7,TRBV4-1
CASSPGTVEAFF,TGCGCCAGCAGTCCCGGGACAGTTGAAGCTTTCTTT,once,TRBD1,TRBJ1-1,TRBV10-1
CASSAGGPFGTDTQYF,TGTGCCAGCTCTGCGGGGGGGCCGTTTGGCACAGATACGCAGTATTTT,once,TRBD2,TRBJ2-3,TRBV5-4
CASSLDPMASYEQYF,TGTGCCAGCAGCTTAGATCCCATGGCGTCCTACGAGCAGTACTTC,NA,NA,TRBJ2-7,TRBV11-2
CANRRGGPQKEQYF,TGCGCCAACCGGCGAGGGGGGCCCCAAAAAGAGCAGTACTTC,NA,NA,TRBJ2-7,TRBV5-1
CASSLFRGSFSGANVLTF,TGTGCCAGCAGTTTATTTAGGGGTTCGTTCTCTGGGGCCAACGTCCTGACTTTC,NA,NA,TRBJ2-6,TRBV27
CASSQLLGSGGPGQPQHF,TGCGCCAGCAGTCAATTGTTAGGTTCGGGAGGTCCGGGGCAGCCCCAGCATTTT,NA,NA,TRBJ1-5,TRBV23-1
CASGTTGVQPQHF,TGTGCCAGCGGAACGACAGGGGTTCAGCCCCAGCATTTT,few,TRBD1,TRBJ1-5,TRBV6-1
CASSRGQGPSNYGYTF,TGCGCCAGCAGCAGAGGGCAGGGGCCCTCTAACTATGGCTACACCTTC,NA,NA,TRBJ1-2,TRBV5-1
CASSLSGQGGPQETQYF,TGTGCCAGCAGTTTATCAGGGCAGGGGGGGCCTCAAGAGACCCAGTACTTC,NA,NA,TRBJ2-5,TRBV27
CASSRDRGQRASF,TGTGCCAGCAGCAGGGACAGGGGACAACGGGCGTCCTTT,NA,TRBD1,TRBJ1-1,TRBV5-4
CASSLRTGGLQPQHF,TGTGCCAGCAGTTTACGGACAGGGGGCCTTCAGCCCCAGCATTTT,NA,TRBD1,TRBJ1-5,TRBV28
CSATPSSGNTIYF,TGCAGCGCTACTCCTAGCTCTGGAAACACCATATATTTT,NA,NA,TRBJ1-3,TRBV29-1
CATSRAQGEGYTF,TGTGCCACCAGCAGAGCACAGGGAGAGGGCTACACCTTC,NA,NA,TRBJ1-2,TRBV15
CASRARQGAFGANVLTF,TGTGCCAGCAGAGCCCGACAGGGGGCGTTTGGGGCCAACGTCCTGACTTTC,NA,TRBD1,TRBJ2-6,TRBV14
CASSIKGPSDSSYNEQFF,TGTGCCAGTAGTATTAAAGGGCCCAGCGATAGCTCCTACAATGAGCAGTTCTTC,NA,NA,TRBJ2-1,TRBV19
CASSPLRGIPGNTIYF,TGTGCCAGCAGTCCTTTACGGGGGATCCCTGGAAACACCATATATTTT,NA,NA,TRBJ1-3,TRBV28
CASSGPLAGGTYEQYF,TGTGCCAGCAGTGGACCTCTGGCGGGAGGGACCTACGAGCAGTACTTC,NA,TRBD2,TRBJ2-7,TRBV28
CASSLRTSVNEQFF,TGTGCCAGCAGCCTCCGGACTAGCGTCAATGAGCAGTTCTTC,NA,TRBD2,TRBJ2-1,TRBV5-6
CASSPKTGGSSTDTQYF,TGTGCCAGCAGCCCGAAGACAGGGGGCTCGAGCACAGATACGCAGTATTTT,NA,TRBD1,TRBJ2-3,TRBV11-2
CASSVAWEPNTEAFF,TGTGCCAGCAGTGTTGCATGGGAACCGAACACTGAAGCTTTCTTT,NA,NA,TRBJ1-1,TRBV6-1
CASRQGAGNTIYF,TGTGCCAGCAGGCAGGGAGCTGGAAACACCATATATTTT,NA,NA,TRBJ1-3,TRBV6-1
CAISESAIDDTIYF,TGTGCCATCAGTGAGTCCGCTATTGATGACACCATATATTTT,NA,NA,TRBJ1-3,TRBV10-3
CASSVGGDTEAFF,TGTGCCAGCAGCGTAGGGGGAGACACTGAAGCTTTCTTT,NA,NA,TRBJ1-1,TRBV9
CASSMTSGGILANTGELFF,TGTGCCAGTAGTATGACTAGCGGGGGGATTTTAGCGAACACCGGGGAGCTGTTTTTT,NA,TRBD2,TRBJ2-2,TRBV19
CASSQDLGPNTEAFF,TGTGCCAGCAGCCAAGATCTGGGCCCGAACACTGAAGCTTTCTTT,NA,NA,TRBJ1-1,TRBV14
CASSHSGQGFYEQYF,TGCGCCAGCAGCCATTCGGGACAGGGGTTCTACGAGCAGTACTTC,NA,TRBD1,TRBJ2-7,TRBV4-1
CASSFDQGHTGELFF,TGCGCCAGCAGCTTTGATCAGGGTCACACCGGGGAGCTGTTTTTT,once,NA,TRBJ2-2,TRBV5-1